These 27 T cell receptor beta chains share one sample of origin, sequenced in a study of identical twins (TCRdb year 2016). Library preparation was by 5' RACE. The instrument given in TCRdb is Illumina HiSeq 2000. Starting from the raw public reads, TCRdb applied fastp trimming at Q25, assembled clones with MiXCR and retained in-frame beta chains. A single entry per CDR3 protein holds the most common genes and DNA from its merged rows. Within this sample are approximately 150,000 distinct CDR3 sequences, with around 3.6% of them counted one time only. The leading ten clones occupy 8.1% of the sample. Source material: memory T cells sorted from blood. The cell subset or site label here, explained by the study, means: CD45RO+ enriched T cells. These receptor sequences come from a young man in good health.

This clonotype was recorded a few times. CDR3 in amino acids: CASSLTGGGSHSPLHF. In nucleotides, the CDR3 is TGTGCCAGCAGTTTAACCGGGGGGGGCTCCCATTCACCCCTCCACTTT. The rearrangement joins TRBV28 to TRBJ1-6; perhaps TRBD1 as D (6 bases). The length of the CDR3 is 16 residues. V lost 2 bases, J lost 8 bases, and 16 bases lay in between. Germline assignment: CDR1 MDHEN and CDR2 SYDVKM.

The gene calls are TRBV5-1 and TRBJ1-1; 7 positions agree with TRBD1. The CDR3 has 15 amino acids. Germline loops: CDR1 SGHRS, CDR2 YFSETQ. Trimming took 4 bases from V and 2 from J; bases not matched to a gene: 8. CDR3 sequence: CASSPDQGVNTEAFF. For the CDR3, the DNA is TGCGCCAGCAGCCCCGATCAGGGGGTAAACACTGAAGCTTTCTTT.

This clonotype was recorded many times. The chain is built from TRBV28 and TRBJ2-3; 8 bases fit TRBD2. The germline V gene has CDR1 MDHEN and CDR2 SYDVKM. V lost 9 bases and J lost 2; bases outside the gene matches: 10. This CDR3 contains 15 residues. DNA for the CDR3: TGTGCCAGTTCTCGGGGGGGTCCCTTCACAGATACGCAGTATTTT. This gives the protein CASSRGGPFTDTQYF.

In this sample, this clonotype turned up many times. The J gene is TRBJ2-1, the V gene TRBV4-3; 9 nucleotides agree with TRBD2. Looked up from germline, CDR1 is LGHNA and CDR2 is YSLEER. The CDR3 contains 16 residues. Germline trimming cut 4 bases from V and 5 bases from J; bases unmatched to any gene: 9. CDR3 sequence reads: CASSRGISGSHNEQFF. The CDR3 region has the DNA TGCGCCAGCAGCCGGGGAATTAGCGGGAGTCACAATGAGCAGTTCTTC.

The V and J genes are TRBV11-2 and TRBJ2-2; D unclear. Germline lookup yields CDR1 SGHAT and CDR2 FQNNGV. CDR3 length: 13 residues. V lost 8 bases, J lost 2 bases, and 9 bases lay in between. The CDR3: CASAPRNTGELFF. The CDR3 region has the DNA TGTGCCAGCGCTCCGAGAAACACCGGGGAGCTGTTTTTT.

This clonotype showed up many times. V and J are TRBV6-2 or TRBV6-3 and TRBJ2-7; 10 bases agree with TRBD2. The CDR3 is made up of 17 amino acids. After removal of 6 bases from V and 3 bases from J, the junction contained 14 bases not matched to a gene. CDR1 and CDR2 (germline): MNHEY, SVGEGT. CDR3 residues: CASSRPRLAGELYEQYF. The CDR3 nucleotides are TGTGCCAGCAGCCGCCCCCGACTAGCGGGCGAACTCTACGAGCAGTACTTC.

CDR3 region: CASRGASGGGWAQYF. CDR3 DNA: TGTGCCAGCAGAGGGGCTAGCGGGGGGGGATGGGCGCAGTATTTT. This chain uses TRBV2 with TRBJ2-3, with TRBD2 matching 12 bases. J lost 10 bases, V lost 6 bases, and 11 bases had no gene match. Per the germline V gene, CDR1 is SNHLY and CDR2 is FYNNEI. The length of the CDR3 is 15 residues. Combining the CDR3 with reference TRBV2 and TRBJ2-3 gives the whole variable domain EPEVTQTPSHQVTQMGQEVILRCVPISNHLYFYWYRQILGQKVEFLVSFYNNEISEKSEIFDDQFSVERPDGSNFTLKIRSTKLEDSAMYFCASRGASGGGWAQYFGPGTRLTVL.

Ten or more counts support this clonotype. V usage is TRBV14 and J usage is TRBJ1-3; tentative D call: TRBD1 (5 bases). Trimming left V 3 bases short and J 0 bases short, with 12 bases between. Germline CDR1 SGHDN, CDR2 FVKESK. The CDR3 spans 16 residues. The chain's CDR3 is CASSHRQTHSGNTIYF. CDR3 DNA sequence: TGTGCCAGCAGCCACAGACAGACCCACTCTGGAAACACCATATATTTT.

This clonotype was seen repeatedly, ten times or more. CDR3 in DNA: TGTGCCAGCAGCGTAAACCGGTTGGCGGGAGGGAAACCCCCCAAAAACATTCAGTACTTC. Protein product: CASSVNRLAGGKPPKNIQYF. This chain uses TRBV11-2 with TRBJ2-4; 9 bases are shared with TRBD2. The CDR3 is 20 amino acids. With 5 bases clipped from V and 2 bases from J, the junction kept 19 bases outside the gene matches. Germline lookup yields CDR1 SGHAT and CDR2 FQNNGV.

This clonotype occurred many times. The V call is TRBV2, the J call TRBJ2-7; 8 bases are shared with TRBD1. The CDR3 consists of 16 residues. The V gene's germline CDR1 is SNHLY and CDR2 FYNNEI. V lost 0 bases and J lost 5; bases outside the gene matches: 9. CDR3 sequence reads: CASSEAWTGRLNEQYF. The CDR3 DNA is TGTGCCAGCAGTGAAGCCTGGACAGGGAGGTTGAACGAGCAGTACTTC.

This clonotype was recorded many times. The chain couples TRBV6-1 to TRBJ2-3; D could derive from TRBD1 or TRBD2 (6 bases each). Trimming removed 6 bases from V and 2 bases from J, with 12 bases in between. This CDR3 is built from 14 residues. Germline values: CDR1 MNHNS, CDR2 SASEGT. The CDR3 coding sequence is TGTGCCAGCAGGAGGGGGGAAGTCACAGATACGCAGTATTTT. Translated, it gives CASRRGEVTDTQYF.

This clonotype showed up many times. The genes are TRBV5-1 and TRBJ2-3; 12 nucleotides align to TRBD2. CDR1 and CDR2 from the germline V gene are SGHRS and YFSETQ. CDR3 length: 16 amino acids. The ends lost 3 bases at V and 2 bases at J; junction bases unmatched: 4. CDR3 DNA sequence: TGCGCCAGCAGCTCCCTAGCGGGAGGGTACACAGATACGCAGTATTTT. Amino acid sequence: CASSSLAGGYTDTQYF.

This clonotype appeared many times. The chain's CDR3 is CASSPGPSYEQYF. For the CDR3, the DNA is TGTGCCAGCAGTCCTGGACCTTCCTACGAGCAGTACTTC. The chain recombines TRBV28 with TRBJ2-7; D gene ambiguous. Germline CDR1 and CDR2: MDHEN and SYDVKM. The CDR3 sequence is 13 residues long. V lost 5 bases to trimming and J lost 1 base, with 9 bases between them. Looking up the rest from reference TRBV28 and TRBJ2-7 gives the full variable domain: DVKVTQSSRYLVKRTGEKVFLECVQDMDHENMFWYRQDPGLGLRLIYFSYDVKMKEKGDIPEGYSVSREKKERFSLILESASTNQTSMYLCASSPGPSYEQYFGPGTRLTVT.

This clonotype was seen repeatedly, ten times or more. This chain links TRBV11-1 with TRBJ2-6; no definite D call. Trimming took 5 bases from V and 0 from J, leaving 8 bases between them. The CDR3 loop spans 15 amino acids. Germline lookup yields CDR1 SGHAT and CDR2 FQDESV (reference sequence). The CDR3 bases are TGTGCCAGCAGCCGTAGAGACTCTGGGGCCAACGTCCTGACTTTC. Protein product: CASSRRDSGANVLTF. The entire variable domain, with the rest obtained from reference TRBV11-1 and TRBJ2-6, is as follows: EAEVAQSPRYKITEKSQAVAFWCDPISGHATLYWYRQILGQGPELLVQFQDESVVDDSQLPKDRFSAERLKGVDSTLKIQPAELGDSAMYLCASSRRDSGANVLTFGAGSRLTVL.

This clonotype was seen ten or more times. The chain carries TRBV7-2 and TRBJ1-4; 11 positions match TRBD1. Trimming removed 4 bases from V and 8 bases from J; junction bases left unmatched: 3. The CDR3 consists of 14 residues. Germline CDR1 is SGHTA and CDR2 is FQGNSA. The DNA for the CDR3 is TGTGCCAGCAGCTCCGGGACAGGGGGGGAAAAACTGTTTTTT. Its translation is CASSSGTGGEKLFF.

At least ten counts were recorded for this clonotype. The chain uses TRBV27 and TRBJ2-2, with D tentatively TRBD1 (6 bases). The CDR3 length is 16 residues. Germline CDR1 and CDR2: MNHEY and SMNVEV (reference sequence). V lost 3 bases to trimming and J lost 7 bases, with 18 bases between them. CDR3 DNA sequence: TGTGCCAGCAGTTTCGGTCAGGGGATTCTTCACGGGGAGCTGTTTTTT. Protein product: CASSFGQGILHGELFF.

This clonotype showed up just a few times. The chain carries TRBV6-1 and TRBJ1-6; D unresolved. The CDR3 has 18 residues. Deletions cut 1 base from V and 4 bases from J, with 17 bases between. Germline V gives CDR1 MNHNS, CDR2 SASEGT. The CDR3 nucleotides are TGTGCCAGCAGTGAAGATCCCCGGGTGAGAATTTATAATTCACCCCTCCACTTT. Translated: CASSEDPRVRIYNSPLHF.

This clonotype came up many times. The gene calls are TRBV20-1 and TRBJ2-3; D ambiguous. The CDR3 totals 13 residues. Trimming took off 1 base at V and 12 bases at J, with 17 bases between the two ends. Germline V gives CDR1 DFQATT, CDR2 SNEGSKA (reference sequence). The CDR3: CSARATQITPQYF. The CDR3 DNA is TGCAGTGCTAGAGCGACCCAAATAACCCCCCAGTATTTT.

This clonotype was detected many times. The chain recombines TRBV7-8 with TRBJ1-6; D call uncertain. V was shortened by 0 bases and J by 3 bases, with 3 bases between the two germline ends. The germline CDR1 and CDR2 sequences are SGHVS and FQNEAQ. The CDR3 runs 14 residues. CDR3 sequence (DNA): TGTGCCAGCAGCTTAGCGGACTATAATTCACCCCTCCACTTT. It encodes CASSLADYNSPLHF.

This clonotype was picked up many times. CDR3 DNA sequence: TGCGCCAGCGGCGGGGGACAGGGGGCTACTGAAGCTTTCTTT. It is translated as CASGGGQGATEAFF. The V and J genes are TRBV5-1 and TRBJ1-1, with 12 nucleotides matching TRBD1. The CDR3 is 14 amino acids. The junction had 6 bases not matched to a gene; V was cut back by 7 bases and J by 5 bases. Germline V lookup: CDR1 SGHRS, CDR2 YFSETQ. The full variable domain, rest sourced from reference TRBV5-1 and TRBJ1-1, is KAGVTQTPRYLIKTRGQQVTLSCSPISGHRSVSWYQQTPGQGLQFLFEYFSETQRNKGNFPGRFSGRQFSNSRSEMNVSTLELGDSALYLCASGGGQGATEAFFGQGTRLTVV.

Ten or more counts support this clonotype. The chain employs TRBV27 and TRBJ2-7; perhaps TRBD2 as D (5 bases). CDR3 size: 15 residues. Germline-derived CDR1 and CDR2 are MNHEY and SMNVEV (reference sequence). V shed 6 bases and J shed 0 bases, with 15 bases lying between them. CDR3 coding DNA: TGTGCCAGCAGCATGAAAGGACTGATCTCCTACGAGCAGTACTTC. It is translated as CASSMKGLISYEQYF.

This clonotype was detected many times. The V and J genes are TRBV9 and TRBJ2-7; D is unclear. The CDR3 contains 13 residues. The germline V and J ends were trimmed by 3 bases and 0 bases, with 7 bases remaining between them. Germline V gene sequence: CDR1 SGDLS, CDR2 YYNGEE. CDR3 nucleotide sequence: TGTGCCAGCAGCGATGGGTCCTCCTACGAGCAGTACTTC. Translation: CASSDGSSYEQYF. Full variable domain (missing parts from reference TRBV9 and TRBJ2-7): DSGVTQTPKHLITATGQRVTLRCSPRSGDLSVYWYQQSLDQGLQFLIQYYNGEERAKGNILERFSAQQFPDLHSELNLSSLELGDSALYFCASSDGSSYEQYFGPGTRLTVT.

This clonotype was seen repeatedly, ten times or more. The chain joins TRBV9 to TRBJ2-2, with D perhaps given as TRBD1 or TRBD2 (5 bases each). V shed 4 bases and J shed 1 base, with 14 bases lying between them. CDR1 is SGDLS and CDR2 is YYNGEE in the germline V gene. The CDR3 runs 16 residues. CDR3: CASSPPGTGNTGELFF. As DNA, the CDR3 is TGTGCCAGCAGCCCTCCAGGGACGGGGAACACCGGGGAGCTGTTTTTT. The entire variable domain, with the rest obtained from reference TRBV9 and TRBJ2-2, is as follows: DSGVTQTPKHLITATGQRVTLRCSPRSGDLSVYWYQQSLDQGLQFLIQYYNGEERAKGNILERFSAQQFPDLHSELNLSSLELGDSALYFCASSPPGTGNTGELFFGEGSRLTVL.

This clonotype was detected ten times or more. The chain uses TRBV20-1 and TRBJ1-2; D is possibly TRBD1 (6 bases). The CDR3 is 15 amino acids. Germline V gene lookup returns CDR1 DFQATT and CDR2 SNEGSKA (reference sequence). Between the trimmed V and J ends, which lost 0 bases and 5 bases, there was a span of 16 bases. The CDR3 DNA follows: TGCAGTGCTAGAGAGCCCGCGGGGGGGGCGTATGGCTACACCTTC. Residues: CSAREPAGGAYGYTF.

This clonotype was seen ten or more times. The V gene is TRBV6-5, the J gene TRBJ1-2, with TRBD1 as a possible D gene (5 bases). The CDR3 totals 14 residues. The germline gives CDR1 MNHEY, CDR2 SVGAGI. V shed 4 bases and J shed 7 bases, with 16 bases lying between them. CDR3 sequence: CASSLGRPGGGYTF. For the CDR3, the DNA is TGTGCCAGCAGTTTGGGACGGCCGGGGGGTGGCTACACCTTC.

This clonotype was counted ten times or more. The chain combines TRBV2 with TRBJ2-1; D is ambiguous. V gave up 1 base and J gave up 2 bases, with 15 bases separating them. Germline V gene data show CDR1 as SNHLY and CDR2 as FYNNEI. CDR3 length equals 17 residues. This chain's CDR3 is CASSEEEGRVPYNEQFF. The DNA of the CDR3 is TGTGCCAGCAGTGAAGAGGAAGGAAGGGTTCCCTACAATGAGCAGTTCTTC.

This clonotype was seen only a few times. The chain couples TRBV11-3 to TRBJ2-5; TRBD2 is a possible D gene (5 bases). This CDR3 spans 13 amino acids. Germline V gene data show CDR1 as SGHNT and CDR2 as YENEEA. Trimming shortened V by 6 bases and J by 5 bases, and 13 bases separated the two germline ends. In DNA form, the CDR3 reads TGTGCCAGCAGGTCCGGGGTCCGGGAGACCCAGTACTTC. Translating it yields CASRSGVRETQYF. Full variable domain (remainder filled in from reference TRBV11-3 and TRBJ2-5): EAGVVQSPRYKIIEKKQPVAFWCNPISGHNTLYWYLQNLGQGPELLIRYENEEAVDDSQLPKDRFSAERLKGVDSTLKIQPAELGDSAVYLCASRSGVRETQYFGPGTRLLVL.